A single sample is the source of the 30 T cell receptor beta chains below, sequenced in a study of OX40 agonist ivuxolimab in advanced cancers. Clones were sequenced by immunoSEQ multiplex PCR, and TCRdb holds only the in-frame ones, with some missing. The sample records under 95,000 clones, more than 75% being singletons. The sequenced sample was CD4+ or CD8+ T cells sorted from blood, obtained in a trial of the OX40 agonist ivuxolimab. These receptors came from an adult with an advanced solid tumor such as melanoma, head and neck, liver or kidney cancer.

This chain connects TRBV4-2 to TRBJ2-3; 11 bases fit TRBD2. This CDR3 contains 15 residues. The germline V gene encodes CDR1 LGHNA and CDR2 YNFKEQ. V gave up 8 bases and J gave up 3 bases; unmatched junction bases: 7. The CDR3, as DNA: TGTGCCAGCCGGTTACTAGCGGGGGCAACAGATACGCAGTATTTT. It is translated as CASRLLAGATDTQYF.

This chain connects TRBV6-6 to TRBJ2-6; D remains unclear. V was trimmed by 0 bases and J by 0 bases, leaving 6 bases between them. Germline V CDR1 and CDR2: MNHNY, SVGAGI (reference sequence). CDR3 length: 16 residues. Written as DNA, the CDR3 is TGTGCCAGCAGTTACTCGGCCTCCTCTGGGGCCAACGTCCTGACTTTC. It codes for CASSYSASSGANVLTF.

This clone was seen only once. The chain is built from TRBV5-1 and TRBJ2-2, with D perhaps being TRBD1 or TRBD2 (7 bases each). The V end lost 4 bases, the J end lost 4 bases, and 17 bases lay between the germline ends. CDR1 SGHRS and CDR2 YFSETQ come from the germline V gene. The CDR3 covers 16 residues. The CDR3 DNA reads as TGCGCCAGCAGCCCAGGGGGGGCCCCACCCACCGGGGAGCTGTTTTTT. It yields the protein CASSPGGAPPTGELFF.

The V and J genes are TRBV7-2 and TRBJ1-1; D is uncertain. Trimming took 2 bases from V and 1 from J, leaving 8 bases between them. Germline-derived CDR1 and CDR2 are SGHTA and FQGNSA. The CDR3 sequence is 14 residues long. CDR3 DNA: TGTGCCAGCAGCTTAATGGAGGCGAACACTGAAGCTTTCTTT. Translation gives CASSLMEANTEAFF.

The chain uses TRBV18 and TRBJ1-4; TRBD1 might be the D (6 bases). In germline, CDR1 is KGHSH, CDR2 LQKENI. The CDR3 totals 17 residues. Trimming stripped 2 bases from V and 3 bases from J, with 16 bases between. CDR3 sequence (DNA): TGTGCCAGCTCACCAGCGGCAGGGGAGGCGTCTAATGAAAAACTGTTTTTT. It specifies CASSPAAGEASNEKLFF.

V usage is TRBV7-2 and J usage is TRBJ2-3, with 11 bases matching TRBD1. The CDR3 spans 16 residues. V lost 5 bases, J lost 3 bases, and 7 bases stayed unmatched. Germline lookup yields CDR1 SGHTA and CDR2 FQGNSA. CDR3 residues: CASSPADRGRTDTQYF. The CDR3 nucleotides read TGTGCCAGCAGCCCTGCGGACAGGGGGCGGACAGATACGCAGTATTTT.

The chain employs TRBV2 and TRBJ2-7; unclear D gene. The CDR3 is 14 residues long. V dropped 6 bases and J dropped 0 bases, with 12 bases sitting between them. CDR1 and CDR2 (germline): SNHLY, FYNNEI. The CDR3 spells CASSREDHSYEQYF. CDR3 nucleotide sequence: TGTGCCAGCAGCCGTGAGGACCACTCCTACGAGCAGTACTTC. The full variable domain, in which reference TRBV2 and TRBJ2-7 provide the parts outside the CDR3, is EPEVTQTPSHQVTQMGQEVILRCVPISNHLYFYWYRQILGQKVEFLVSFYNNEISEKSEIFDDQFSVERPDGSNFTLKIRSTKLEDSAMYFCASSREDHSYEQYFGPGTRLTVT.

This chain links TRBV30 with TRBJ2-6; no definite D call. CDR1 is GTSNPN, CDR2 SVGIG, per germline (reference sequence). V was pared by 0 bases and J by 13 bases, with 13 bases between. This CDR3 has 13 residues. CDR3 sequence: CAWSVLVPQVLTF. The CDR3 DNA follows: TGTGCCTGGAGTGTACTGGTCCCTCAGGTCCTGACTTTC.

V and J are TRBV30 and TRBJ2-1; D possibly matches TRBD1 or TRBD2 (5 bases each). There are 13 residues in the CDR3. Trimming left V 2 bases short and J 7 bases short, with 12 bases between. From germline, CDR1 is GTSNPN and CDR2 SVGIG (reference sequence). The CDR3 nucleotides are TGTGCCTGGAGTCTTGGGACCGATAATGAGCAGTTCTTC. Amino acids: CAWSLGTDNEQFF.

This clone was detected only a few times. This chain connects TRBV19 to TRBJ2-1; the match to TRBD1 covers 8 bases. The CDR3 length is 15 residues. In germline, CDR1 is LNHDA, CDR2 SQIVND (reference sequence). V gave up 1 base and J gave up 6 bases; unmatched junction bases: 5. CDR3 protein: CASSIGRTGSNEQFF. CDR3 sequence (DNA): TGTGCCAGTAGTATAGGCAGGACAGGGTCCAATGAGCAGTTCTTC.

This clone was seen a few times. The chain has TRBV2 and TRBJ1-1; D is unclear. The germline CDR1 and CDR2 sequences are SNHLY and FYNNEI. CDR3 length equals 11 residues. Trimming cost V 0 bases and J 10 bases, with 6 bases left between them. The CDR3 is CASSEARLAFF. CDR3 DNA sequence: TGTGCCAGCAGTGAAGCGAGATTAGCTTTCTTT.

The chain employs TRBV9 and TRBJ1-2; 8 nucleotides agree with TRBD1. CDR1 and CDR2 from the germline V gene are SGDLS and YYNGEE. With 3 bases clipped from V and 2 bases from J, the junction kept 12 bases outside the gene matches. CDR3 length: 17 amino acids. CDR3 protein: CASSARTGQGTNYGYTF. The CDR3 nucleotides are TGTGCCAGCAGCGCCCGCACCGGACAGGGAACAAACTATGGCTACACCTTC. The full variable domain, rest sourced from reference TRBV9 and TRBJ1-2, is DSGVTQTPKHLITATGQRVTLRCSPRSGDLSVYWYQQSLDQGLQFLIQYYNGEERAKGNILERFSAQQFPDLHSELNLSSLELGDSALYFCASSARTGQGTNYGYTFGSGTRLTVV.

The chain has TRBV28 and TRBJ2-7, with D perhaps being TRBD1 or TRBD2 (7 bases each). Trimming removed 5 bases from V and 1 base from J, with 15 bases in between. Germline assignment: CDR1 MDHEN and CDR2 SYDVKM. CDR3 size: 15 residues. CDR3 sequence (DNA): TGTGCCAGCAGTACCACAGGGGAGGGGTCCTACGAGCAGTACTTC. It is translated as CASSTTGEGSYEQYF.

The J gene is TRBJ2-1, the V gene TRBV5-4, with D unresolved. Trimming took 4 bases from V and 4 from J, leaving 15 bases between them. Germline CDR1 and CDR2: SGHNT and YYREEE (reference sequence). This CDR3 is built from 15 residues. CDR3 region: CASSLSPTAYNEQFF. The CDR3 region has the DNA TGTGCCAGCAGCCTATCTCCTACGGCGTACAATGAGCAGTTCTTC.

The chain is built from TRBV9 and TRBJ2-5; a weak D match, TRBD1 (5 bases). This CDR3 comprises 13 residues. Germline assignment: CDR1 SGDLS and CDR2 YYNGEE. V was trimmed by 4 bases and J by 4 bases, leaving 11 bases between them. The chain's CDR3 is CASSIMGRETQYF. The CDR3, as DNA: TGTGCCAGCAGCATAATGGGGCGAGAGACCCAGTACTTC.

The chain uses TRBV2 and TRBJ1-2; TRBD1 aligns across 10 bases. The CDR3 extends over 16 amino acids. Trimming at V came to 5 bases and at J to 8 bases, leaving 14 bases not matched to a gene. CDR1 is SNHLY and CDR2 is FYNNEI in the germline V gene. The CDR3 DNA reads TGTGCCAGCAGTACCGGGACAGGGGTTTTCCTAAGCGGCTACACCTTC. Encoded protein: CASSTGTGVFLSGYTF.

The chain has TRBV4-3 and TRBJ1-5, with D uncertain. This CDR3 spans 14 amino acids. The germline gives CDR1 LGHNA, CDR2 YSLEER. V dropped 0 bases and J dropped 7 bases, with 10 bases sitting between them. CDR3 sequence: CASSQDPAPQPQHF. The DNA for the CDR3 is TGCGCCAGCAGCCAAGATCCCGCCCCGCAGCCCCAGCATTTT.

Here the CDR3 DNA reads TGTGCCAGCACCCTAAGCCCTAATGAAAAACTGTTTTTT. As protein: CASTLSPNEKLFF. V gene TRBV6-6 combines with J gene TRBJ1-4; no clear D. Per the germline V gene, CDR1 is MNHNY and CDR2 is SVGAGI (reference sequence). Deletions cut 7 bases from V and 3 bases from J, with 9 bases between. The CDR3 covers 13 residues.

The rearrangement uses TRBV10-3 and TRBJ2-7; 8 bases fit TRBD2. This CDR3 has 12 residues. V dropped 2 bases and J dropped 6; count of bases not matched to a gene: 0. CDR1 and CDR2 (germline): ENHRY, SYGVKD. CDR3 coding DNA: TGTGCCATCAGTGAGGCGGGGGGCGAGCAGTACTTC. Amino acid sequence: CAISEAGGEQYF.

The J gene is TRBJ2-5, the V gene TRBV9; D perhaps matches TRBD1 (6 bases). Trimming took off 0 bases at V and 4 bases at J, with 10 bases between the two ends. The CDR3 runs to 14 residues. Germline values: CDR1 SGDLS, CDR2 YYNGEE. CDR3 DNA: TGTGCCAGCAGCGTAGGTGTACAGGGAGAGACCCAGTACTTC. Protein sequence: CASSVGVQGETQYF.

The rearrangement links TRBV2 to TRBJ2-3, with TRBD1 matching over 10 bases. The V segment lost 6 bases and the J segment 0 bases; nucleotides outside the gene matches: 6. CDR3 length: 16 amino acids. Germline CDR1 SNHLY, CDR2 FYNNEI. The CDR3 loop reads CASRGRQGASTDTQYF. Here the CDR3 DNA reads TGTGCCAGCAGGGGCCGACAGGGGGCGAGCACAGATACGCAGTATTTT. The variable domain in full, completed from reference TRBV2 and TRBJ2-3, reads EPEVTQTPSHQVTQMGQEVILRCVPISNHLYFYWYRQILGQKVEFLVSFYNNEISEKSEIFDDQFSVERPDGSNFTLKIRSTKLEDSAMYFCASRGRQGASTDTQYFGPGTRLTVL.

The CDR3 protein is CAWQVRSALSYEQYF. The DNA for the CDR3 is TGTGCCTGGCAGGTTCGGAGCGCCCTCTCCTACGAGCAGTACTTC. The V gene is TRBV30, the J gene TRBJ2-7; D uncertain. Germline V gene sequence: CDR1 GTSNPN, CDR2 SVGIG (reference sequence). The CDR3 runs 15 residues. V was shortened by 5 bases and J by 0 bases, with 17 bases between the two germline ends.

The rearrangement joins TRBV5-7 to TRBJ2-5; TRBD2 agrees at 9 bases. TRBV5-7 is noted as an ORF with a role that remains uncertain. This CDR3 spans 14 amino acids. The J segment lost 7 bases and the V segment lost 4 bases, leaving 8 bases of the junction unmatched. The CDR3 DNA reads as TGTGCCAGCAGCCCTGGCCTAGCGGGGCGGACCCAGTACTTC. Amino acid sequence: CASSPGLAGRTQYF.

DNA for the CDR3: TGTGCCAGCAGCCCGAGTGGGGACAGCTCCTACGAGCAGTACTTC. Translating it yields CASSPSGDSSYEQYF. The V and J genes are TRBV7-2 and TRBJ2-7; 7 bases align to TRBD1. Germline-derived CDR1 and CDR2 are SGHTA and FQGNSA. The CDR3 totals 15 residues. The ends lost 5 bases at V and 0 bases at J; junction bases unmatched: 7.

J is TRBJ2-1 and V is TRBV6-5; TRBD2 matches at 10 bases. V lost 4 bases to trimming and J lost 7 bases; unmatched junction nucleotides: 10. CDR1 MNHEY and CDR2 SVGAGI come from the germline V gene. The length of the CDR3 is 16 residues. CDR3 region: CASSSMRSGGANEQFF. In nucleotides, the CDR3 is TGTGCCAGCAGTTCCATGAGGAGCGGGGGGGCGAATGAGCAGTTCTTC.

V is TRBV27 and J is TRBJ2-5; the D call may be TRBD1 or TRBD2 (5 bases each). V lost 1 base and J lost 2, with 8 bases in between. The CDR3 length is 14 residues. CDR1 and CDR2 from the germline V gene are MNHEY and SMNVEV (reference sequence). The CDR3 here is CASSLWDRQETQYF. For the CDR3, the DNA is TGTGCCAGCAGTTTATGGGACCGACAAGAGACCCAGTACTTC.

The chain joins TRBV28 to TRBJ2-5, with D possibly TRBD2 on 6 matching bases. CDR3 size: 14 residues. V lost 6 bases and J 7 bases, leaving 18 bases between the germline ends. Germline V gene lookup returns CDR1 MDHEN and CDR2 SYDVKM. The CDR3 DNA sequence: TGTGCCAGCAGACGTCCCGGGACTTACGGGACCCAGTACTTC. Protein sequence: CASRRPGTYGTQYF. Together with reference TRBV28 and TRBJ2-5, the CDR3 gives the full variable domain: DVKVTQSSRYLVKRTGEKVFLECVQDMDHENMFWYRQDPGLGLRLIYFSYDVKMKEKGDIPEGYSVSREKKERFSLILESASTNQTSMYLCASRRPGTYGTQYFGPGTRLLVL.

This chain connects TRBV5-5 to TRBJ1-3; possibly TRBD1 for D (6 bases). Germline V CDR1 and CDR2: SGHKS, YYEKEE (reference sequence). Trimming stripped 0 bases from V and 0 bases from J, with 16 bases between. This CDR3 has 18 residues. The DNA of the CDR3 is TGTGCCAGCAGCTTGGCCATGGACAGTTCCAACTCTGGAAACACCATATATTTT. Its translation: CASSLAMDSSNSGNTIYF.

This clone was seen only once. The chain combines TRBV5-1 with TRBJ1-6; D call uncertain. The CDR3 length is 13 residues. The V and J ends lost 0 bases and 14 bases respectively, with 12 bases between them. Germline lookup yields CDR1 SGHRS and CDR2 YFSETQ. CDR3 loop: CASSLDAPSTLHF. The CDR3 nucleotides are TGCGCCAGCAGCTTGGACGCCCCCAGCACCCTCCACTTT.

The genes are TRBV9 and TRBJ2-1; 7 bases are a match to TRBD1. Germline V gives CDR1 SGDLS, CDR2 YYNGEE. This CDR3 spans 15 amino acids. V lost 5 bases to trimming and J lost 5 bases; unmatched junction nucleotides: 10. The CDR3 region is CASRPPGTVDNEQFF. The CDR3 DNA is TGTGCCAGCAGACCTCCCGGGACAGTTGACAATGAGCAGTTCTTC.